These 20 T cell receptor beta chains were all obtained from the same sample, sequenced in a study of blood T cell repertoires in COVID-19. TCRdb's copy holds only in-frame clones and misses some; the assay was immunoSEQ multiplex PCR. The repertoire holds 200,000 to 250,000 clones, with approximately 86% as singletons. Material for sequencing was peripheral blood. These TCRs come from a woman in her forties or fifties with COVID-19, enrolled during active disease.

V gene TRBV7-6 combines with J gene TRBJ2-3, with 8 bases lining up with TRBD2. Germline V gene data show CDR1 as SGHVS and CDR2 as FNYEAQ. Trimming removed 5 bases from V and 3 bases from J; junction bases left unmatched: 13. This CDR3 region has 17 residues. CDR3 amino acids: CASSPDVLAGLTDTQYF. The CDR3, as DNA: TGTGCCAGCAGCCCAGACGTCCTAGCGGGCCTGACAGATACGCAGTATTTT.

The chain links TRBV10-3 to TRBJ1-4; D may be TRBD1 (6 bases). The CDR3 runs 14 residues. Germline V gene lookup returns CDR1 ENHRY and CDR2 SYGVKD. The V end lost 6 bases, the J end lost 4 bases, and 12 bases lay between the germline ends. This chain's CDR3 is CAISGKGVNEKLFF. Written as DNA, the CDR3 is TGTGCCATCAGCGGGAAGGGGGTTAATGAAAAACTGTTTTTT.

The V call is TRBV5-4, the J call TRBJ2-1; TRBD1 might be the D (6 bases). This CDR3 is built from 16 residues. V was clipped by 0 bases and J by 0 bases, with 10 bases between them. Looked up from germline, CDR1 is SGHNT and CDR2 is YYREEE (reference sequence). The CDR3 bases are TGTGCCAGCAGCTTGGCCCCCAGGGGCTCCTACAATGAGCAGTTCTTC. Its protein is CASSLAPRGSYNEQFF. Full variable domain (rest looked up from reference TRBV5-4 and TRBJ2-1): ETGVTQSPTHLIKTRGQQVTLRCSSQSGHNTVSWYQQALGQGPQFIFQYYREEENGRGNFPPRFSGLQFPNYSSELNVNALELDDSALYLCASSLAPRGSYNEQFFGPGTRLTVL.

This clone was counted a single time. Here the CDR3 reads CAGGDRARGNTIYF. The CDR3 DNA sequence: TGTGCCGGGGGGGACAGGGCAAGAGGAAACACCATATATTTT. The V and J genes are TRBV6-6 and TRBJ1-3; TRBD1 matches 9 bases. This CDR3 is built from 14 residues. Germline loops: CDR1 MNHNY, CDR2 SVGAGI (reference sequence). Trimming cost V 11 bases and J 4 bases; bases outside gene matches: 9.

The chain joins TRBV7-6 to TRBJ2-7, with 11 nucleotides matching TRBD1. The V segment lost 5 bases and the J segment 5 bases; nucleotides outside the gene matches: 8. The CDR3 covers 15 residues. Germline values: CDR1 SGHVS, CDR2 FNYEAQ. The CDR3 DNA is TGTGCCAGCAGCATCGGACAGGGGGCGACCAACGAGCAGTACTTC. Translating gives CASSIGQGATNEQYF.

The chain is built from TRBV9 and TRBJ1-1; TRBD1 matches 7 bases. V shed 2 bases, J shed 6 bases, and the junction held 7 bases outside the gene matches. Germline V gene sequence: CDR1 SGDLS, CDR2 YYNGEE. The CDR3 runs to 14 residues. The CDR3 loop reads CASSVGQLNSEAFF. DNA of the CDR3: TGTGCCAGCAGCGTGGGACAGCTAAATTCTGAAGCTTTCTTT.

The rearrangement links TRBV7-2 to TRBJ2-7, with 7 bases that match TRBD2. Germline V gives CDR1 SGHTA, CDR2 FQGNSA. Germline trimming cut 1 base from V and 0 bases from J; bases unmatched to any gene: 9. The CDR3 extends over 17 amino acids. The CDR3 loop reads CASSLVVTGGASYEQYF. The CDR3 DNA reads as TGTGCCAGCAGCTTAGTTGTAACGGGGGGTGCCTCCTACGAGCAGTACTTC. The full variable domain, completed using reference TRBV7-2 and TRBJ2-7, is GAGVSQSPSNKVTEKGKDVELRCDPISGHTALYWYRQSLGQGLEFLIYFQGNSAPDKSGLPSDRFSAERTGGSVSTLTIQRTQQEDSAVYLCASSLVVTGGASYEQYFGPGTRLTVT.

V gene TRBV21-1 combines with J gene TRBJ2-7; the D call TRBD2 from the table was never checked on the DNA. TRBV21-1 is listed as a pseudogene. This CDR3 is 15 amino acids long. The CDR3 coding sequence is TGTGCCAGCAGCTCAACCTCTAGCGGGTGGTACGAGCAGTACTTC. Translation: CASSSTSSGWYEQYF.

This clone appeared a few times. The chain uses TRBV11-3 and TRBJ1-1; possible D gene TRBD1, 6 bases. The CDR3 is 17 residues long. Deletions cut 7 bases from V and 5 bases from J, with 26 bases between. Germline lookup yields CDR1 SGHNT and CDR2 YENEEA. The CDR3 DNA sequence: TGTGCCAGCACCTCTTTCGCGGGGGGCAGTAAAAAAACTGAAGCTTTCTTT. It specifies CASTSFAGGSKKTEAFF.

V usage is TRBV28 and J usage is TRBJ1-1; D is perhaps TRBD1 (5 bases). Germline V gives CDR1 MDHEN, CDR2 SYDVKM. CDR3 size: 15 residues. V was shortened by 7 bases and J by 6 bases, with 21 bases between the two germline ends. The CDR3 DNA sequence: TGTGCCAGCACCATTAGGGGCAGGGCGGGGGCTGAAGCTTTCTTT. Its protein is CASTIRGRAGAEAFF.

This sequence joins TRBV6-6 and TRBJ2-2; tentative D call: TRBD1 (6 bases). V was shortened by 7 bases and J by 4 bases, with 19 bases between the two germline ends. Germline CDR1 reads MNHNY; CDR2 reads SVGAGI (reference sequence). This CDR3 has 16 residues. Written as DNA, the CDR3 is TGTGCCAGCAACCGACAGGTCCCTAGAGGCACCGGGGAGCTGTTTTTT. It codes for CASNRQVPRGTGELFF.

The CDR3 protein is CASSIVAENSPLHF. CDR3 nucleotides: TGTGCCAGTAGTATAGTCGCAGAAAATTCACCCCTCCACTTT. The rearrangement joins TRBV19 to TRBJ1-6; no firm D call. Germline CDR1 is LNHDA and CDR2 is SQIVND (reference sequence). Trimming removed 1 base at V and 7 bases at J, with 8 bases between. This CDR3 contains 14 residues.

The V and J genes are TRBV18 and TRBJ2-7; 10 positions match TRBD1. Germline V gene data show CDR1 as KGHSH and CDR2 as LQKENI. The V segment lost 4 bases and the J segment 4 bases; nucleotides outside the gene matches: 4. The CDR3 spans 14 residues. The CDR3 sequence: CASSLGQGLYEQYF. As DNA, the CDR3 is TGTGCCAGCTCACTGGGACAGGGGTTGTACGAGCAGTACTTC.

V is TRBV11-3 and J is TRBJ1-4, with D uncertain. This CDR3 spans 17 amino acids. Germline V CDR1 and CDR2: SGHNT, YENEEA. V gave up 2 bases and J gave up 0 bases, with 13 bases separating them. CDR3 DNA: TGTGCCAGCAGCTTAAAGGTTTTAGCCGCAACTAATGAAAAACTGTTTTTT. Translated: CASSLKVLAATNEKLFF.

In DNA form, the CDR3 reads TGCAGTGCTAGTCGGAGCGGGGTGCAGTTCTTC. This sequence encodes CSASRSGVQFF. The V call is TRBV20-1, the J call TRBJ2-1, with 7 bases matching TRBD2. Germline V gene sequence: CDR1 DFQATT, CDR2 SNEGSKA (reference sequence). The CDR3 has 11 residues. V lost 3 bases to trimming and J lost 12 bases; unmatched junction nucleotides: 5.

The gene calls are TRBV6-5 and TRBJ1-4, with TRBD1 matching 8 bases. The CDR3 runs to 11 residues. Trimming cost V 7 bases and J 14 bases; bases outside gene matches: 6. The germline V gene encodes CDR1 MNHEY and CDR2 SVGAGI. CDR3 amino acids: CASTPGGVLFF. As DNA, the CDR3 is TGTGCCAGCACCCCAGGGGGCGTCCTGTTTTTT.

The chain's CDR3 is CASSLSAGNDYEQYV. DNA for the CDR3: TGTGCCAGCAGTTTATCCGCGGGGAACGACTACGAGCAGTACGTC. The V call is TRBV27, the J call TRBJ2-7; tentatively, D is TRBD2 (6 bases). The CDR3 contains 15 residues. CDR1 and CDR2 (germline): MNHEY, SMNVEV (reference sequence). Trimming pared 0 bases from V and 3 bases from J, leaving 12 bases between.

V is TRBV7-9 and J is TRBJ1-1; 8 positions match TRBD1. The CDR3 has 13 amino acids. With 5 bases clipped from V and 6 bases from J, the junction kept 5 bases outside the gene matches. CDR1 is SEHNR, CDR2 FQNEAQ, per germline (reference sequence). The CDR3 region has the DNA TGTGCCAGCAGCCCTGACAGGGGCCCTGAAGCTTTCTTT. Residues: CASSPDRGPEAFF.

The J gene is TRBJ2-3, the V gene TRBV6-4; 10 bases fit TRBD1. CDR1 is MRHNA and CDR2 is SNTAGT in the germline V gene. The CDR3 has 16 residues. V shed 5 bases and J 2 bases; nucleotides not matched to a gene: 7. This chain's CDR3 is CASSPTGTGATDTQYF. CDR3 bases: TGTGCCAGCAGTCCCACCGGGACAGGGGCCACAGATACGCAGTATTTT.

Written as DNA, the CDR3 is TGTGCCATCCATGACAGGGGGCCTGGAAACACCATATATTTT. Residues: CAIHDRGPGNTIYF. The chain recombines TRBV10-3 with TRBJ1-3, with 10 positions matching TRBD1. CDR1 and CDR2 (germline): ENHRY, SYGVKD. This CDR3 comprises 14 residues. Losses at the gene ends were 8 bases for V and 2 bases for J; bases not matched to a gene: 3.